This T cell receptor (beta chain) comes out of a study of shared clonotypes between healthy human individuals. It was at deep level that the assay was run. Here immunoSEQ multiplex PCR was the method, and the copy in TCRdb shows in-frame clones only, minus some. The sample lists around 2.5 million clones, approximately 93% occurring once. Germline V lookup: CDR1 WNHNN, CDR2 SYGVQD (reference sequence). The CDR3 sequence is 15 residues long. V dropped 5 bases and J dropped 4; count of bases not matched to a gene: 6. Whole-study findings and limits: Some naive CD4 clonotypes, 4% to 6%, turned up in common across several donors.

Note on this clone: Its antigen is still unknown.

From CD4+ cells came CD45RA+ naive and CD45RA-negative memory subsets. The chain employs TRBV10-1 and TRBJ2-2; 8 bases are a match to TRBD1. The TCR sequence derives from a man between 18 and 35 years old in good health. Some clones in this sample may be carry-over from other donors' samples. Sequenced sample: naive CD4+ T cells from PBMCs. As for subset: CD45RA+ positively selected. In DNA, the CDR3 is TGCGCCAGCAGTAAGGACAGGGAGAGCACCGGGGAGCTGTTTTTT. It translates to CASSKDRESTGELFF.